The 3 T cell receptor beta chains below all came from one sample that was sequenced in a study of blood T cell repertoires in COVID-19. Sequenced by immunoSEQ multiplex PCR; TCRdb stores in-frame clones only, minus some. The table has fewer than 200,000 clones, 60% to 85% seen once. Sequenced input: peripheral blood. These receptor sequences come from a woman in her fifties or sixties with active or convalescent COVID-19.

This clone was seen a single time. V and J are TRBV19 and TRBJ1-2, with 10 bases lining up with TRBD1. Per germline, CDR1 LNHDA and CDR2 SQIVND (reference sequence). CDR3 length equals 14 residues. Unmatched junction bases numbered 5, after V lost 3 bases and J lost 7 bases. CDR3 region: CASSMTGGVSGYTF. The CDR3 bases are TGTGCCAGTAGTATGACAGGGGGCGTTAGTGGCTACACCTTC.

On this clone: The germline gene is not matched at one end of the junction; a read error may be the cause. The chain recombines TRBV5-6 with TRBJ2-7, with 12 bases lining up with TRBD2. This CDR3 comprises 13 residues. CDR1 and CDR2 (germline): SGHDT, YYEEEE. In DNA, the CDR3 is TGTGCCAGCAGCTTGGCCGCGACTAGCGGGAGAGTCTTC. Amino acids: CASSLAATSGRVF.

This chain uses TRBV4-3 with TRBJ1-1; perhaps TRBD1 as D (5 bases). Germline values: CDR1 LGHNA, CDR2 YSLEER. The V end was cut by 2 bases, the J end by 1 base, with 8 bases between. The CDR3 totals 14 residues. The CDR3 reads CASSQRTRNTEAFF. The DNA for the CDR3 is TGCGCCAGCAGCCAACGGACAAGGAACACTGAAGCTTTCTTT.